This T cell receptor (beta chain) was obtained from a study of cytomegalovirus exposure and HLA in healthy donors. Overall study results and limits: Most TCR sequences were rare, but some public TCRs occurred in many donors. According to the study, 150 to 200 TCR beta chains were cytomegalovirus-associated. CMV antigen specificity of a few CMV-associated chains was confirmed in vitro.

The CDR3 totals 15 residues. CDR1 is GTSNPN and CDR2 is SVGIG in the germline V gene (reference sequence). V dropped 0 bases and J dropped 2 bases, with 11 bases sitting between them. Concerning this clone: What it binds is unknown.

Repertoires were generated with immunoSEQ multiplex PCR, while TCRdb's copy carries only in-frame clones and drops some. The top ten hold around 0.8% of the sample, which has about 360,000 clones, 80% to 90% seen once. The sample was PBMCs. This chain joins TRBV30 and TRBJ1-5; D is uncertain. The receptor was derived from a woman aged 18-29 years in good health and CMV-seronegative. The CDR3 sequence: CAWSVYGSGNQPQHF. The CDR3 DNA reads TGTGCCTGGAGTGTATACGGAAGCGGCAATCAGCCCCAGCATTTT.